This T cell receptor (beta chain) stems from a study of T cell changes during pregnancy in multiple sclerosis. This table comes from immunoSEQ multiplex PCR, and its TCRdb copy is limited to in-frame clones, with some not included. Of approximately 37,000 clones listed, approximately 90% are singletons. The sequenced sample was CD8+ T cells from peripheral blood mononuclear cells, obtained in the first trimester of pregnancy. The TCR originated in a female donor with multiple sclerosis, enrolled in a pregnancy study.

This CDR3 reads CASSLAQGYQETQYF. For the CDR3, the DNA is TGTGCCAGCAGCTTGGCGCAGGGCTACCAAGAGACCCAGTACTTC. The rearrangement uses TRBV5-5 and TRBJ2-5; a weak D match, TRBD1 (5 bases). Per germline, CDR1 SGHKS and CDR2 YYEKEE (reference sequence). There are 15 residues in the CDR3. V dropped 0 bases and J dropped 0 bases, with 9 bases sitting between them. Full variable domain (remainder filled in from reference TRBV5-5 and TRBJ2-5): DAGVTQSPTHLIKTRGQQVTLRCSPISGHKSVSWYQQVLGQGPQFIFQYYEKEERGRGNFPDRFSARQFPNYSSELNVNALLLGDSALYLCASSLAQGYQETQYFGPGTRLLVL.